This T cell receptor beta chain was sequenced for a study of blood T cells in healthy people across ages. Study-level points and caveats: In long-lived donors, naive CD4+ cell counts and diversity exceeded those of aged donors.

This clonotype was counted at least ten times. The antigen is unknown. With a J-beta primer mix and a sample-barcoded 5' primer, a second PCR ran about 6 to 11 cycles. One entry per CDR3 protein, called by TCRdb with MiXCR from the 5' RACE reads. The sample holds 800,000 to 950,000 distinct CDR3 sequences, almost 30% seen once. These data also featured in a second study, about T cells of mothers and their children. This second report adds: The donors comprised about six children and their three healthy Caucasian mothers. Using approximately 1.6 ug per 15 ul, all extracted RNA underwent cDNA synthesis. Each child contributed 2.5 million to 3.5 million TCR beta CDR3 reads, while each mother contributed over 8 million.

The sequence came from a middle-aged woman in good health. Sequencing was carried out using blood.

The CDR3 DNA reads TGTGCCACCACAAGATCAGACAGATATGGCTACACCTTC. It yields the protein CATTRSDRYGYTF. V is TRBV12-3 or TRBV12-4 and J is TRBJ1-2, with a possible D match to TRBD1 (5 bases). The CDR3 runs 13 residues. The V and J ends lost 10 bases and 5 bases respectively, with 17 bases between them.